This T cell receptor (beta chain) appears in the sequencing data of a study of OX40 agonist ivuxolimab in advanced cancers. The table came from immunoSEQ multiplex PCR; TCRdb's copy has only in-frame clones and leaves some out. This table has about 17,000 clones, roughly 75% appearing once. CDR3 size: 17 residues. Trimming cost V 6 bases and J 1 base, with 19 bases left between them. Germline V CDR1 and CDR2: MDHEN, SYDVKM. The rearrangement uses TRBV28 and TRBJ1-3; D perhaps matches TRBD1 (5 bases). This clonotype was sampled from an adult with an advanced solid tumor such as melanoma, head and neck, liver or kidney cancer. The specimen comprised CD4+ or CD8+ T cells sorted from blood, sampled in a trial of the OX40 agonist ivuxolimab. The CDR3 reads CASRTPDRRVSGNTIYF. As DNA, the CDR3 is TGTGCCAGCAGAACCCCTGACAGAAGAGTATCTGGAAACACCATATATTTT.